This T cell receptor (beta chain) was sequenced during a study of vaccination and CD4 T cells after COVID-19 (dated by TCRdb to between 2021 and 2022). Broadly, across the study: Convalescent patients had a positive SARS-CoV-2 result on nasal swab PCR, and of these patients, several had mild disease and one had severe disease. In the convalescent cohort there were six males and four females, among whom were two Hispanic individuals, seven Caucasians, two Asians and one multiracial person. Each participant got two doses of either the Pfizer-BioNTech BNT162b2 vaccine (n=8) or the Moderna mRNA-1273 vaccine (n=2). Post-COVID blood samples were collected from convalescent patients a median of approximately 93 days after diagnosis, with a range of roughly 30 to 161 days. Post-vaccine blood samples were taken a median of around 70 days after the second vaccine dose, with a range of about 13 to 250 days. For stimulating the cultures, overlapping spike peptide pools were used, derived from SARS-CoV-2 as well as from the common cold coronaviruses HCoV-NL63, HCoV-OC43 and HCoV-229E. Control cultures used a CEFX viral epitope pool as positive control, an HIV-1 Nef peptide pool as negative control, or no peptide. The spike-specific CD4+ TCR repertoire was compared before and after mRNA vaccination in fewer than eleven COVID-19 convalescent patients and a few infection-naive healthy vaccine recipients.

The study at large found these results: Relatively few convalescent patients were included in the study, and early timepoints after natural infection were not analyzed. An increase in the median number of SARS-CoV-2-reactive clonotypes from approximately 20 after infection to roughly 38 after vaccination was observed, but the change was not found to be significant. Among the post-vaccine SARS-CoV-2-reactive clones in convalescent patients, a median roughly 85% showed up only after vaccination, which suggests vaccine-specific priming. Of the vaccine-specific clones found in convalescent patients, nearly all (304 of 307) were mono-reactive for SARS-CoV-2 spike instead of being cross-reactive with common cold coronaviruses.

The library was generated by PCR. TCR sequencing of DNA from cultured CD4+ T cells used the Oncomine TCR Beta short-read assay at the Johns Hopkins FTIC core. Genomic DNA was extracted from the cultured CD4+ T cells with the QIAamp micro DNA kit. The Oncomine TCR Beta libraries from cultured CD4+ T cells were pooled using unique dual indexes and then sequenced on an Illumina iSeq 100. The published analysis was carried out like this. Non-productive sequences were removed, and CDR3s not starting with C, not ending with F or W, or shorter than 7 amino acids were discarded. Antigen-specific clonotypes were identified with the MANAFEST web application by comparing peptide-stimulated wells with reference and other culture wells. To be called positive, a clone needed an FDR below 0.05, an odds ratio above 5, and a productive frequency above 0.1% in at least two of three replicate wells. A clonotype counted as cross-reactive if it showed significant expansion both in the SARS-CoV-2 spike wells and in at least one common cold coronavirus spike condition. Similarity between CDR3 sequences was evaluated in R version 3.6.1 using Levenshtein distances (stringdist) and unrooted phylogenetic trees (ape). Using fastp trimming at Q25 and MiXCR clonotype assembly, TCRdb reanalyzed the public sequencing data and kept in-frame beta chains. Each entry merges the rows of one CDR3 protein and shows their most common DNA and genes. TCRdb, rather than the study authors, made the V and J calls. The sample table records 15,000 to 20,000 distinct CDR3 sequences; 45% to 55% of these occur just once. The top ten clones comprise about 9.1% of the sample.

In this sample, this clonotype turned up a few times. Its antigen is still unknown. Within one base of it there is no much larger clone, and no base qualities were kept. The sample's treatment or condition, from its label and the paper: roughly 10-day PBMC culture with coronavirus spike peptide pools or control peptides (ViraFEST assay). The ViraFEST assay was used in the study, in which antigen-specific T cells were expanded with peptide pools and expanded clonotypes were subsequently identified by TCR sequencing. The positive SARS-CoV-2 PCR tests of the convalescent patients were dated from March to December 2020, before the Alpha, Beta and Delta variants emerged in the United States. PBMCs were cultured at a few million per well in IMDM supplemented with 5% human AB serum and 8.5 to 10 IU/ml IL-2, with about 10 ug/ml peptide pools added. On days 3 and 7, half of the culture medium was replaced with fresh IL-2-containing medium. Once the cells had been in culture for less than 12 days, the EasySep CD4+ T cell isolation kit was used to isolate CD4+ T cells by negative selection. Ficoll-Paque Plus gradient centrifugation was used to isolate PBMCs from whole blood, and the isolated PBMCs were then either used fresh or cryopreserved at -140C. Each culture condition was generally run in triplicate wells.

This clonotype originated in a human donor who had recovered from COVID-19. Sample: CD4+ T cells from blood, cultured in vitro.

The CDR3 reads as follows: CASSFTGERSPLHF. The sequence in DNA is TGTGCCAGCAGCTTCACAGGGGAGCGATCACCCCTCCACTTT. The sequence is built from TRBV5-4 and TRBJ1-6, and 7 bases in between align with TRBD1. CDR3 length: 14 amino acids, cysteine to phenylalanine. Kept here is only the CDR3 DNA, which spans 42 bases and is read in frame from base 1. CDR1 is given as SGHNT and CDR2 as YYREEE, both from the germline V gene (reference sequence). Relative to germline, V is missing 2 bases and J is missing 10 bases, with 6 bases of the junction outside any gene match.